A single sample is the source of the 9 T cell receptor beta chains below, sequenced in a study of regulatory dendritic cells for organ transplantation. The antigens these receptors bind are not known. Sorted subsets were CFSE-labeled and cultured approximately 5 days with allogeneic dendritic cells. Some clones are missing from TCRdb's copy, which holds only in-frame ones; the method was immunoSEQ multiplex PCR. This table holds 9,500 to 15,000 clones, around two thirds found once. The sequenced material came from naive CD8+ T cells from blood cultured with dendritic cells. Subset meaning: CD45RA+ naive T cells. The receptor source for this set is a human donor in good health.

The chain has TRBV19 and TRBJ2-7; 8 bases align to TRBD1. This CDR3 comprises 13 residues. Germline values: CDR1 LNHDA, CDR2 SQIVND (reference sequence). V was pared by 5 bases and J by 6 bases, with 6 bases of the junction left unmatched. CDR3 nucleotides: TGTGCCAGTAGTTCTTCAGGGGGCGCCGAGCAGTACTTC. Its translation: CASSSSGGAEQYF.

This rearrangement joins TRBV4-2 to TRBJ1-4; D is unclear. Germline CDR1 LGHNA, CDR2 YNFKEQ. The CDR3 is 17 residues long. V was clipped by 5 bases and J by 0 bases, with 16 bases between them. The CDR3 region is CASSSQKRQTTNEKLFF. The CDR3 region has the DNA TGTGCCAGCAGCTCGCAAAAGAGGCAGACAACTAATGAAAAACTGTTTTTT.

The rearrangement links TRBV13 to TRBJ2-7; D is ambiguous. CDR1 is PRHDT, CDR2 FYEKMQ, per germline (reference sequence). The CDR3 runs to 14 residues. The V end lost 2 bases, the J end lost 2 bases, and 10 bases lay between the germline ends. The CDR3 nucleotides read TGTGCCAGCAGCTTAAATGGGCAGGCCTACGAGCAGTACTTC. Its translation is CASSLNGQAYEQYF.

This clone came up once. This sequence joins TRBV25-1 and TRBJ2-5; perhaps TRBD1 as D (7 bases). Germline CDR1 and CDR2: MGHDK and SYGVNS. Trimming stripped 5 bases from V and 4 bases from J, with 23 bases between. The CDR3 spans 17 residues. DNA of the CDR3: TGTGCCAGCAGTCATCCAGGGGGGATGGTGGGTGCAGAGACCCAGTACTTC. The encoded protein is CASSHPGGMVGAETQYF.

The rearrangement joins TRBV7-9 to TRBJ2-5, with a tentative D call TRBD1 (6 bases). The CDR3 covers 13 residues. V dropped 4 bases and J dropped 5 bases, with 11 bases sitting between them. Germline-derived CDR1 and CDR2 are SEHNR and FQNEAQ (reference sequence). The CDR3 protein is CASSYRATETQYF. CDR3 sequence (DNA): TGTGCCAGCAGCTACAGGGCTACGGAGACCCAGTACTTC.

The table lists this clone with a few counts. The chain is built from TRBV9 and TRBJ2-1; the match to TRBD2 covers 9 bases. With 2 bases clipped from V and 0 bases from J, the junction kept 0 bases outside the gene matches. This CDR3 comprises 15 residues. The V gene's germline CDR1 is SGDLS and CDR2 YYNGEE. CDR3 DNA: TGTGCCAGCAGCGTTAGCGGGGGCTCCTACAATGAGCAGTTCTTC. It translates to CASSVSGGSYNEQFF.

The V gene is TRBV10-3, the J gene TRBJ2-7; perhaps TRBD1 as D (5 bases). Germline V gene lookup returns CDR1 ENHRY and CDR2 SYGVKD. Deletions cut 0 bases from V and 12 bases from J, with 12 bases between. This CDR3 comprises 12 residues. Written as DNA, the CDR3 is TGTGCCATCAGTGAGTCTGGGGCAGAGTGGTACTTC. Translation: CAISESGAEWYF.

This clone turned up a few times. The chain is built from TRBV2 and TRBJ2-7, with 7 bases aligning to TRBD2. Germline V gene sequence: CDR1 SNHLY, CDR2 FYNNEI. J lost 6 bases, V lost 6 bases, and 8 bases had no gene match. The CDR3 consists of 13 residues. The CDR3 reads CASSGELASEQYF. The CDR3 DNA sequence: TGTGCCAGCAGCGGAGAACTAGCGAGCGAGCAGTACTTC.

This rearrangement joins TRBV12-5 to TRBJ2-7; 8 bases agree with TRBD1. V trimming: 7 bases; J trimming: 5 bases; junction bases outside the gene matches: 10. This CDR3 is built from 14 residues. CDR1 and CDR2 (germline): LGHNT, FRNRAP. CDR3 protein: CASALRAGGHEQYF. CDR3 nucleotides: TGTGCTAGTGCCCTCCGGGCAGGGGGCCACGAGCAGTACTTC.